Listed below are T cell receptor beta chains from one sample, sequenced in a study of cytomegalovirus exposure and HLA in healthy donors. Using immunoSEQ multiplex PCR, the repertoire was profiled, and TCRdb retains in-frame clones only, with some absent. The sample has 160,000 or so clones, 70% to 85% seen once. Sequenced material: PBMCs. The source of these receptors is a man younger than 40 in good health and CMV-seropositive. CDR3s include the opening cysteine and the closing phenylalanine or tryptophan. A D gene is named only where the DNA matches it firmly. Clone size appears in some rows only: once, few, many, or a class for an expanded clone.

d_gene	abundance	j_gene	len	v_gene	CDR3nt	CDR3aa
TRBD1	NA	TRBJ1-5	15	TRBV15	TGTGCCACCAGCAGCCACAGGGGTGGCAATCAGCCCCAGCATTTT	CATSSHRGGNQPQHF
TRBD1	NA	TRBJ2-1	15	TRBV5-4	TGTGCCAGCAGCTTGACAGGGGGCTCCTACAATGAGCAGTTCTTC	CASSLTGGSYNEQFF
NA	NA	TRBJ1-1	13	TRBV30	TGTGCCTGGAGTGTACTCGCGAACACTGAAGCTTTCTTT	CAWSVLANTEAFF
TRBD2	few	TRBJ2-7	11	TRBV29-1	TGCAGCGTTGGGGGGGGCTACGAGCAGTACTTC	CSVGGGYEQYF
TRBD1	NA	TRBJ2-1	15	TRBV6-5	TGTGCCAGCAGTTACTCAGGGGGCGCGTACAATGAGCAGTTCTTC	CASSYSGGAYNEQFF
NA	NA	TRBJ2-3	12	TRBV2	TGTGCCAGCAGCCCGACCCCGGGTACGCAGTATTTT	CASSPTPGTQYF
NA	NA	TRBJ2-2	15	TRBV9	TGTGCCAGCAGCGTAGTAGCAAGTAACACCGGGGAGCTGTTTTTT	CASSVVASNTGELFF
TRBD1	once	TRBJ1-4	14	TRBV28	TGTGCCAGCAGTACAGGGGGGGTTAATGAAAAACTGTTTTTT	CASSTGGVNEKLFF
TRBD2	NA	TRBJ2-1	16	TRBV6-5	TGTGCCAGCAGTTTAGCCGGGACTAGGAGCTACAATGAGCAGTTCTTC	CASSLAGTRSYNEQFF
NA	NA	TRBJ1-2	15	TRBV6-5	TGTGCCAGCAGCCGCCATATAGAGTCTAACTATGGCTACACCTTC	CASSRHIESNYGYTF
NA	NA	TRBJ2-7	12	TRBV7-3	TGTGCCAGCACCTCCTTCGGCGGCGAGCAGTACTTC	CASTSFGGEQYF
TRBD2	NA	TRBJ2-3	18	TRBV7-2	TGTGCCAGCAGCTTGGTTCCGGGACTAGCGGGGGTAAGGGATACGCAGTATTTT	CASSLVPGLAGVRDTQYF
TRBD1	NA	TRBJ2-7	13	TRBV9	TGTGCCAGCAGCGTGGGACAGTCCTACGAGCAGTACTTC	CASSVGQSYEQYF
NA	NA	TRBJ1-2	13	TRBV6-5	TGTGCCAGCAGTTACCATCCAAACTATGGCTACACCTTC	CASSYHPNYGYTF
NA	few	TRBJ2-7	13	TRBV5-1	TGCGCCAGCACCTCAGGGAAATCCTACGAGCAGTACTTC	CASTSGKSYEQYF
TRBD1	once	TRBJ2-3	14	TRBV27	TGTGCCAGCACCCCGGACAGGGACACAGATACGCAGTATTTT	CASTPDRDTDTQYF
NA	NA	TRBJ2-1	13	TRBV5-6	TGTGCCAGCAGCTTGGAGGGAGGCTATGAGCAGTTCTTC	CASSLEGGYEQFF
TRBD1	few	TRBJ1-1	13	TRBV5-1	TGCGCCAGCAGCTTGGGCTGGGACAGATCAGCTTTCTTT	CASSLGWDRSAFF
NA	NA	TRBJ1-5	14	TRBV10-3	TGTGCCATCAGTGAGTCGGGGGGGGGCCAGCCCCAGCATTTT	CAISESGGGQPQHF
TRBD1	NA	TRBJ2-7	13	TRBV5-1	TGCGCCAGCAGCCCCGGACAGGGGGCGCAGGATTACTTC	CASSPGQGAQDYF
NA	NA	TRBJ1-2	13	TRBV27	TGTGCCAGCAGTCCGGCGGGTAACTATGGCTACACCTTC	CASSPAGNYGYTF
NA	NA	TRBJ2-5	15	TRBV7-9	TGTGCCAGCAGCTCCCTCAATGGAGATCAAGAGACCCAGTACTTC	CASSSLNGDQETQYF
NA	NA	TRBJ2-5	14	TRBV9	TGTGCCAGCAGCGTAGCTCACAGCCAAGAGACCCAGTACTTC	CASSVAHSQETQYF
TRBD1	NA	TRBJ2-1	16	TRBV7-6	TGTGCCAGCAGCTTAGAAGGGACAGGGGCCTACAATGAGCAGTTCTTC	CASSLEGTGAYNEQFF
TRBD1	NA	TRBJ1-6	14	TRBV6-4	TGTGCCAGCAGCCTAGAGGGACAGAATTCACCCCTCCACTTT	CASSLEGQNSPLHF
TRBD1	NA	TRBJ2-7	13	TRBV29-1	TGCAGCGTCGACAGGGGGATGTCCTACGAGCAGTACTTC	CSVDRGMSYEQYF
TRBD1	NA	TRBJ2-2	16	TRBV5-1	TGCGCCAGCAGCCAGTTCGAAACAGGGGACACCGGGGAGCTGTTTTTT	CASSQFETGDTGELFF
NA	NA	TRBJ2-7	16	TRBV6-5	TGTGCCAGCAGTTACTCCAGCAGGGGAAGGATCTACGAGCAGTACTTC	CASSYSSRGRIYEQYF
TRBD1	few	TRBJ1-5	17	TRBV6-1	TGTGCCAGCAGTGAAAAGGGGACAGTGTATAGCAATCAGCCCCAGCATTTT	CASSEKGTVYSNQPQHF
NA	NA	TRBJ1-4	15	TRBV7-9	TGTGCCAGCAGCTTAGTCCGAGCAACTAATGAAAAACTGTTTTTT	CASSLVRATNEKLFF
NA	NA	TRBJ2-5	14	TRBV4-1	TGCGCCAGCAGCCAAGACAGGGGACGCGAGACCCAGTACTTC	CASSQDRGRETQYF
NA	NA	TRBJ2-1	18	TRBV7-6	TGTGCCAGCAGCCAGCGGGGGGGACAGGGGGTTCTAACGGATGAGCAGTTCTTC	CASSQRGGQGVLTDEQFF
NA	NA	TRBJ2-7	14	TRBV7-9	TGTGCCAGCAGTTCCGGGACACCGATTTACGAGCAGTACTTC	CASSSGTPIYEQYF
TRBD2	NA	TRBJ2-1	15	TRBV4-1	TGCGCCAGCAGCCAGCCGGGACTAGAGAACAATGAGCAGTTCTTC	CASSQPGLENNEQFF
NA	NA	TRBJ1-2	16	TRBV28	TGTGCCAGCAGTTTGGAGGTAGGGAGCCCCAACTATGGCTACACCTTC	CASSLEVGSPNYGYTF
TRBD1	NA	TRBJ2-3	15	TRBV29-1	TGCAGCGTTGAAGGACAGGGGGTTGGCACAGATACGCAGTATTTT	CSVEGQGVGTDTQYF
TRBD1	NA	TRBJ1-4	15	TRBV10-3	TGTGCCATCAGTGATGGGGACAGGGAGGATGAAAAACTGTTTTTT	CAISDGDREDEKLFF
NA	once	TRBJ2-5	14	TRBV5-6	TGTGCCAGCAGCTTGGGGTATGGGGGGGAGACCCAGTACTTC	CASSLGYGGETQYF
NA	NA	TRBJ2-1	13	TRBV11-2	TGTGCCAGCAGGGTCGAGGGCTACAATGAGCAGTTCTTC	CASRVEGYNEQFF
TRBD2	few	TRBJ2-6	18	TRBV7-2	TGTGCCAGCAGCCCGGGACTAGCGGGGGTCTCTGGGGCCAACGTCCTGACTTTC	CASSPGLAGVSGANVLTF
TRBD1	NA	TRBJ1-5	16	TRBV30	TGTGCCTGGAGTCTCCCTCCGGGACAGGGACACCAGCCCCAGCATTTT	CAWSLPPGQGHQPQHF
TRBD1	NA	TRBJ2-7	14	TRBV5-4	TGTGCCAGCAGCTTCGCCGGACAGGGGACCGAGCAGTACTTC	CASSFAGQGTEQYF
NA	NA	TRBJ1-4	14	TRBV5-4	TGTGCCAGCAGCCCCCGGGGGAATAGTGAAAAACTGTTTTTT	CASSPRGNSEKLFF
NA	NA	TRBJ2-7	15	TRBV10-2	TGCGCCAGCAGTGGCGGGACAGCGAGGGGCTACGAGCAGTACTTC	CASSGGTARGYEQYF
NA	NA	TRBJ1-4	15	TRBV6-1	TGTGCCAGCTTTCAGGCGGGCTTTGCTAATGAAAAACTGTTTTTT	CASFQAGFANEKLFF
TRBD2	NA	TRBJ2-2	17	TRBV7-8	TGTGCCAGCAGGCCGACTAGCGGGGGCCTTTCCACCGGGGAGCTGTTTTTT	CASRPTSGGLSTGELFF
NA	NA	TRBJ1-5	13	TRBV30	TGTGCCTGGAGTGACGGGGGGTATCAGCCCCAGCATTTT	CAWSDGGYQPQHF
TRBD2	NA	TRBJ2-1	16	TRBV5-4	TGTGCCAGCAGCTTGCCTAGCGGGGGGTTGGGCAATGAGCAGTTCTTC	CASSLPSGGLGNEQFF
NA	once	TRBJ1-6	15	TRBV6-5	TGTGCCAGCACCCCCCGGGAGGAGTATAATTCACCCCTCCACTTT	CASTPREEYNSPLHF
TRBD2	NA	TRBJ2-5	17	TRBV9	TGTGCCAGCAGCGTAGAGGGACTAGCGGGGGGCCAAGAGACCCAGTACTTC	CASSVEGLAGGQETQYF
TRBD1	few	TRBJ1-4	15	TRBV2	TGTGCCAGCAGTGGGTCGACAGGGACTAATGAAAAACTGTTTTTT	CASSGSTGTNEKLFF
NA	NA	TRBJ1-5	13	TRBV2	TGTGCCAGCAGTGCATGGAGGGATCAGCCCCAGCATTTT	CASSAWRDQPQHF
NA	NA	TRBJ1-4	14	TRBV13	TGTGCCAGCAGCACAGGACAGCATAATGAAAAACTGTTTTTT	CASSTGQHNEKLFF
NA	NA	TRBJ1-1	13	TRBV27	TGTGCCAGCAGGCGACAGGTTGGCACTGAAGCTTTCTTT	CASRRQVGTEAFF